A selection of T cell receptor beta chains follows, all from one sample in a study of Graves' ophthalmopathy and Graves' hyperthyroidism. Each CDR3 protein gets one entry after TCRdb re-called the multiplex PCR reads with MiXCR. Seen here are approximately 640,000 distinct CDR3 sequences, 35% to 45% observed once, and the top ten hold around 3%. Material: peripheral blood. Source of these receptors: an adult man with Graves' ophthalmopathy. The CDR3 runs from the conserved cysteine through the conserved F or W. D genes are given only for firm matches. A row's size may be missing; if present it is once, few, many or a size class.

d_call,clone_size,j_call,v_call,cdr3_aa,cdr3_nt
.,.,TRBJ2-7,TRBV6-1,CASSERWISYEQYF,TGTGCCAGCAGTGAACGGTGGATCTCCTACGAGCAGTACTTC
.,many,TRBJ2-2,TRBV5-1,CASSFGFLGELFF,TGCGCCAGCAGCTTTGGGTTCCTCGGGGAGCTGTTTTTT
TRBD1,.,TRBJ1-5,TRBV20-1,CSAPYPGGNQPQHF,TGCAGTGCTCCCTACCCAGGGGGAAATCAGCCCCAGCATTTT
TRBD1,many,TRBJ2-7,TRBV12-3/TRBV12-4,CASSLVVGTGLAYEQYF,TGTGCCAGCAGTTTAGTAGTTGGGACAGGGCTTGCCTACGAGCAGTACTTC
.,.,TRBJ2-5,TRBV7-9,CASSLARWGVTQYF,TGTGCCAGCAGCTTGGCGAGGTGGGGGGTGACCCAGTACTTC
.,many,TRBJ2-5,TRBV19,CASSASLEETQYF,TGTGCCAGTAGTGCCTCGTTGGAAGAGACCCAGTACTTC
.,.,TRBJ2-5,TRBV10-3,CAIRDSSNQPQYF,TGTGCCATCAGGGACAGCAGCAATCAGCCCCAGTACTTC
.,.,TRBJ1-5,TRBV29-1,CSQGGNGNQPQHF,TGCAGCCAAGGCGGGAACGGCAATCAGCCCCAGCATTTT
.,few,TRBJ2-7,TRBV27,CASSMNGRSYEQYF,TGTGCCAGCAGTATGAATGGTAGGTCCTACGAGCAGTACTTC
.,.,TRBJ1-1,TRBV4-1,CASRDPWGRSTEAFF,TGCGCCAGCAGGGACCCATGGGGGCGGAGCACTGAAGCTTTCTTT
.,.,TRBJ1-2,TRBV30,CAWSRTENYGYTF,TGTGCCTGGAGTCGTACTGAGAACTATGGCTACACCTTC
.,.,TRBJ1-1,TRBV5-1,CASSRTDENEAFF,TGCGCCAGCAGCAGAACGGACGAGAATGAAGCTTTCTTT
.,.,TRBJ2-6,TRBV10-3,CAISESEQGLTF,TGTGCCATCAGTGAGTCGGAACAGGGACTGACTTTC
.,.,TRBJ1-4,TRBV4-1,CASSQENLAAAGFNEKLFF,TGCGCCAGCAGCCAAGAGAACTTGGCAGCCGCAGGGTTTAACGAAAAACTGTTTTTT
.,.,TRBJ1-4,TRBV14,CASSQDWGADGEKLFF,TGTGCCAGCAGCCAAGATTGGGGGGCTGACGGTGAAAAACTGTTTTTT
.,.,TRBJ2-6,TRBV15,CATSQDGSGANVLTF,TGTGCCACCAGCCAGGACGGCTCTGGGGCCAACGTCCTGACTTTC
.,.,TRBJ1-2,TRBV7-2,CASSQGHDGYTF,TGTGCCAGCAGCCAGGGGCACGATGGCTACACCTTC
.,.,TRBJ1-2,TRBV19,CASSYMGYGYTF,TGTGCCAGTAGTTACATGGGCTATGGCTACACCTTC
TRBD2,.,TRBJ2-2,TRBV7-9,CASSPHLAVGELFF,TGTGCCAGCAGCCCGCACCTAGCGGTTGGGGAGCTGTTTTTT
TRBD2,.,TRBJ2-5,TRBV10-3,CAIRLAGGQETQYF,TGTGCCATCCGACTAGCGGGGGGGCAAGAGACCCAGTACTTC
.,.,TRBJ1-3,TRBV9,CASTQANSGNTIYF,TGTGCCAGCACTCAGGCAAACTCTGGGAACACCATATATTTT
TRBD1,.,TRBJ1-5,TRBV20-1,CSATTGEGNQPQHF,TGCAGTGCCACGACAGGGGAGGGCAATCAGCCCCAGCATTTT
.,.,TRBJ1-2,TRBV4-2,CASSLPGLAGVF,TGTGCCAGCAGCCTCCCGGGACTAGCGGGGGTCTTC
TRBD1,many,TRBJ1-2,TRBV25-1,CASSRGQGFYGYTF,TGTGCCAGCAGCCGCGGACAGGGGTTCTATGGCTACACCTTC
.,.,TRBJ1-5,TRBV24-1,CASRAEGHNQPQHF,TGTGCCAGCAGAGCCGAAGGGCATAATCAGCCCCAGCATTTT
.,few,TRBJ2-7,TRBV25-1,CASSYSRVAEYEQYF,TGTGCCAGCAGTTACTCGAGGGTAGCGGAGTACGAGCAGTACTTC
.,many,TRBJ2-7,TRBV29-1,CSVEDSNGLYDEQYF,TGCAGCGTTGAAGACTCAAACGGGTTGTACGACGAGCAGTACTTC
.,.,TRBJ1-5,TRBV2,CASSEVYRNNHPQHF,TGTGCCAGCAGTGAGGTTTACAGGAACAATCACCCCCAGCATTTT
TRBD2,.,TRBJ2-5,TRBV29-1,CSPGLAAQETQYF,TGCAGCCCCGGACTAGCAGCCCAAGAGACCCAGTACTTC
.,many,TRBJ1-1,TRBV5-6,CASSFGNMNTEAFF,TGTGCCAGCAGCTTCGGAAATATGAACACTGAAGCTTTCTTT
TRBD1,many,TRBJ2-2,TRBV24-1,CATTGQYTGELFF,TGTGCCACCACGGGACAGTACACCGGGGAGCTGTTTTTT
.,.,TRBJ2-5,TRBV19,CASSIGPDLETQYF,TGTGCCAGTAGTATTGGGCCAGATTTGGAGACCCAGTACTTC
.,many,TRBJ1-4,TRBV7-6,CASSLRGADEKLFF,TGTGCCAGCAGCTTACGCGGGGCGGATGAAAAACTGTTTTTT
.,.,TRBJ2-3,TRBV7-8,CASSLAKKGRADTQYF,TGTGCCAGCAGCTTAGCGAAAAAGGGACGGGCAGATACGCAGTATTTT
TRBD1,.,TRBJ1-5,TRBV6-5,CASSQQGAVRQPQHF,TGTGCCAGCAGTCAACAGGGGGCGGTTAGGCAGCCCCAGCATTTT
TRBD2,.,TRBJ2-3,TRBV5-6,CAGGGLNTDTQYF,TGTGCCGGGGGGGGACTCAACACAGATACGCAGTATTTT
TRBD1,few,TRBJ1-5,TRBV6-5,CASRKRTGSNQPQHF,TGTGCCAGCAGGAAACGGACAGGGAGCAATCAGCCCCAGCATTTT
TRBD1,many,TRBJ2-6,TRBV2,CASSAQGALGANVLTF,TGTGCCAGCAGTGCACAGGGGGCGCTTGGGGCCAACGTCCTGACTTTC
TRBD2,.,TRBJ2-5,TRBV11-1,CAGSHGLAAKETQYF,TGTGCCGGCAGCCACGGACTAGCGGCAAAAGAGACCCAGTACTTC
.,.,TRBJ2-3,TRBV20-1,CSARARTGAADTQYF,TGCAGTGCTCGGGCCCGTACGGGGGCTGCAGATACGCAGTATTTT
TRBD1,.,TRBJ1-4,TRBV25-1,CASHESGTGDEKLFF,TGTGCCAGCCATGAATCCGGGACAGGGGATGAAAAACTGTTTTTT